Shown below are 28 T cell receptor beta chains from a single sample sequenced in a study of monozygotic twins with inflammatory bowel disease. TCRdb reprocessed the 5' RACE reads and reports one entry per CDR3 protein, with no DNA. This sample contains fewer than 550,000 distinct CDR3 sequences. Material: blood. Every receptor here comes from a human donor with ulcerative colitis or Crohn's disease, or a healthy co-twin of an affected twin (not recorded which).

The CDR3 reads CASSQDVGTVAYEQYF. The chain carries TRBV4-2 and TRBJ2-7; the D gene TCRdb calls, TRBD1, cannot be checked with no DNA. CDR1 LGHNA and CDR2 YNFKEQ come from the germline V gene. The CDR3 contains 16 residues.

The V gene is TRBV29-1, the J gene TRBJ2-2; the D call from TCRdb, TRBD2, cannot be confirmed without DNA. Looked up from germline, CDR1 is SQVTM and CDR2 is ANQGSEA. The CDR3 is made up of 15 amino acids. The CDR3: CSVSDSQGGTGELFF.

V usage is TRBV5-6 and J usage is TRBJ2-7; checking the TCRdb D call of TRBD1 is not possible without DNA. The CDR3 contains 16 residues. Germline V gene data show CDR1 as SGHDT and CDR2 as YYEEEE. CDR3 residues: CASSWLGRDSTYEQYF.

The rearrangement joins TRBV5-1 to TRBJ2-1; TCRdb indicates TRBD1, and absent DNA this call remains unverified. The CDR3 totals 15 residues. The germline V gene encodes CDR1 SGHRS and CDR2 YFSETQ. The CDR3 sequence is CASSPERQGFGEQFF.

The chain links TRBV20-1 to TRBJ1-2; the D gene TCRdb calls, TRBD1, cannot be checked with no DNA. From germline, CDR1 is DFQATT and CDR2 SNEGSKA (reference sequence). This CDR3 contains 14 residues. CDR3 sequence reads: CSAFGDRATYGYTF.

The chain couples TRBV15 to TRBJ1-1. CDR1 is LNHNV and CDR2 is YYDKDF in the germline V gene (reference sequence). CDR3 size: 13 residues. The CDR3 reads CATRADGNTEAFF.

The J gene is TRBJ2-3, the V gene TRBV5-6; TCRdb outputs TRBD1, but without DNA this stays unchecked. CDR1 SGHDT and CDR2 YYEEEE come from the germline V gene. This CDR3 has 17 residues. CDR3 sequence reads: CASSLVTQFPGSDTQYF.

The CDR3 here is CASSRRTSPKDTQYF. The V gene is TRBV3-1, the J gene TRBJ2-3; the TCRdb call, TRBD2, lacks DNA for checking. Germline lookup yields CDR1 LGHDT and CDR2 YNNKEL (reference sequence). There are 15 residues in the CDR3.

The chain couples TRBV4-2 to TRBJ1-1. Germline-derived CDR1 and CDR2 are LGHNA and YNFKEQ. There are 15 residues in the CDR3. The CDR3 is CASSQDRTGNTEAFF.

V gene TRBV7-3 combines with J gene TRBJ2-3; the TRBD1 assignment by TCRdb is unverifiable without DNA. CDR1 and CDR2 from the germline V gene are SGHTA and FQGTGA. The CDR3 length is 16 residues. CDR3 residues: CASSLTSGGAADTQYF.

The chain employs TRBV7-9 and TRBJ2-1; absent DNA, TCRdb's TRBD2 call cannot be checked. The CDR3 extends over 16 amino acids. Per germline, CDR1 SEHNR and CDR2 FQNEAQ (reference sequence). The CDR3: CASSLSGAGGVNEQFF.

The chain employs TRBV10-2 and TRBJ2-7; TCRdb indicates TRBD1, and absent DNA this call remains unverified. Germline lookup yields CDR1 WSHSY and CDR2 SAAADI. The CDR3 runs 13 residues. The CDR3 reads CASSDHRADEQYF.

This chain joins TRBV5-1 and TRBJ1-1; TCRdb lists TRBD1, though no DNA is available to test this call. In germline, CDR1 is SGHRS, CDR2 YFSETQ. The CDR3 is 14 residues long. This chain's CDR3 is CASSLAGQSTEAFF.

The chain is built from TRBV7-3 and TRBJ1-1; the D call of TRBD1 rests on TCRdb alone, since no DNA is present to check it. CDR3 size: 17 residues. Germline lookup yields CDR1 SGHTA and CDR2 FQGTGA. The CDR3 here is CASSLNDPRVSNTEAFF. The variable domain in full, completed from reference TRBV7-3 and TRBJ1-1, reads GAGVSQTPSNKVTEKGKYVELRCDPISGHTALYWYRQSLGQGPEFLIYFQGTGAADDSGLPNDRFFAVRPEGSVSTLKIQRTERGDSAVYLCASSLNDPRVSNTEAFFGQGTRLTVV.

The chain employs TRBV7-8 and TRBJ2-2; TCRdb gives TRBD1 as the D gene, but with no DNA this cannot be confirmed. The CDR3 runs 15 residues. Germline CDR1 is SGHVS and CDR2 is FQNEAQ. CDR3 residues: CASRVVGVNTGELFF.

The J gene is TRBJ2-1, the V gene TRBV3-1; TCRdb reports TRBD2, a call that lacks DNA to check it against. The CDR3 is made up of 15 amino acids. Germline values: CDR1 LGHDT, CDR2 YNNKEL (reference sequence). The CDR3 protein is CASSRRLAGGGEQFF.

The chain combines TRBV5-1 with TRBJ2-7. This CDR3 has 14 residues. Germline values: CDR1 SGHRS, CDR2 YFSETQ. The CDR3 is CASSLSSTPYEQYF. The full variable domain, with the rest looked up from reference TRBV5-1 and TRBJ2-7, is KAGVTQTPRYLIKTRGQQVTLSCSPISGHRSVSWYQQTPGQGLQFLFEYFSETQRNKGNFPGRFSGRQFSNSRSEMNVSTLELGDSALYLCASSLSSTPYEQYFGPGTRLTVT.

The chain uses TRBV20-1 and TRBJ2-4; the TRBD1 assignment by TCRdb is unverifiable without DNA. The CDR3 sequence is 12 residues long. Germline values: CDR1 DFQATT, CDR2 SNEGSKA (reference sequence). CDR3 in amino acids: CSAPTGANMQYF.

This rearrangement joins TRBV7-2 to TRBJ2-1; TCRdb names TRBD1, which stays unverified in the absence of DNA. The CDR3 extends over 15 amino acids. Germline CDR1 and CDR2: SGHTA and FQGNSA. The CDR3 here is CASSPPGGYTKEQFF.

The genes are TRBV12-3 or TRBV12-4 and TRBJ1-1. CDR3 length: 16 residues. The CDR3 loop is CASSSLLQIPAPEAFF.

The rearrangement uses TRBV30 and TRBJ1-1; TCRdb's assignment of TRBD1 cannot be checked, as there is no DNA. The CDR3 totals 13 residues. Germline loops: CDR1 GTSNPN, CDR2 SVGIG (reference sequence). The CDR3 loop reads CAWSIQGDTEAFF. Variable domain in full (rest from reference TRBV30 and TRBJ1-1): SQTIHQWPATLVQPVGSPLSLECTVEGTSNPNLYWYRQAAGRGLQLLFYSVGIGQISSEVPQNLSASRPQDRQFILSSKKLLLSDSGFYLCAWSIQGDTEAFFGQGTRLTVV.

This sequence joins TRBV9 and TRBJ1-1. The CDR3 consists of 13 residues. Germline CDR1 is SGDLS and CDR2 is YYNGEE. The CDR3 sequence is CASSAEWSTEAFF. Supplemented by reference TRBV9 and TRBJ1-1, the full variable domain reads DSGVTQTPKHLITATGQRVTLRCSPRSGDLSVYWYQQSLDQGLQFLIQYYNGEERAKGNILERFSAQQFPDLHSELNLSSLELGDSALYFCASSAEWSTEAFFGQGTRLTVV.

The chain employs TRBV7-6 and TRBJ2-5; TCRdb designates TRBD2, a call that cannot be tested without DNA. The CDR3 consists of 14 residues. CDR1 and CDR2 (germline): SGHVS, FNYEAQ. The chain's CDR3 is CASSHRLAEETQYF. Full variable domain (missing parts from reference TRBV7-6 and TRBJ2-5): GAGVSQSPRYKVTKRGQDVALRCDPISGHVSLYWYRQALGQGPEFLTYFNYEAQQDKSGLPNDRFSAERPEGSISTLTIQRTEQRDSAMYRCASSHRLAEETQYFGPGTRLLVL.

The CDR3 region is CATSDRTASSTDTQYF. The chain links TRBV24-1 to TRBJ2-3; the D gene TCRdb calls, TRBD1, cannot be checked with no DNA. This CDR3 has 16 amino acids. Germline V gene data show CDR1 as KGHDR and CDR2 as SFDVKD.

The CDR3 reads CAISATGEQYF. The genes are TRBV10-3 and TRBJ2-7; TCRdb picks TRBD1, but there is no DNA to check that call. Germline V gene lookup returns CDR1 ENHRY and CDR2 SYGVKD. This CDR3 is built from 11 residues.

J is TRBJ1-6 and V is TRBV12-3 or TRBV12-4; the D gene TCRdb calls, TRBD1, cannot be checked with no DNA. This CDR3 is 15 amino acids long. Here the CDR3 reads CASSFRAGGNSPLHF.

This chain links TRBV5-1 with TRBJ1-1; TCRdb's D gene call, TRBD1, goes unchecked for lack of DNA. The CDR3 is made up of 13 amino acids. Germline values: CDR1 SGHRS, CDR2 YFSETQ. CDR3 in amino acids: CASRGAVNTEAFF.

The rearrangement links TRBV20-1 to TRBJ2-7; TCRdb's assignment of TRBD2 cannot be checked, as there is no DNA. This CDR3 contains 16 residues. CDR1 is DFQATT and CDR2 is SNEGSKA in the germline V gene (reference sequence). The CDR3: CSARVIRTSGDYEQYF.